The clone carrying this T cell receptor (beta chain) showed up just once. Antigen: not known. Repertoires were generated with immunoSEQ multiplex PCR, while TCRdb's copy carries only in-frame clones and drops some. Of about 32,000 clones detected, 78% appear once; the ten largest clones hold around 2.6%. This CDR3 region has 15 residues. J lost 5 bases, V lost 5 bases, and 11 bases had no gene match. CDR1 and CDR2 from the germline V gene are SGHTA and FQGNSA. This entry is derived from a study of STAT5B mutations in CD4+ large granular lymphocyte leukemia. Background on the study: Healthy donors showed HLA-associated enrichment of the CDR3 'QG' motif.

Study-level results: Top patient clones used TRBV06 genes more often: 8/27 versus 2/35 in controls.

The TCR was taken from a human donor in good health. The sequencing input was CD4+ T cells from blood buffy coats. This sequence joins TRBV7-2 and TRBJ2-5, with TRBD2 matching over 7 bases. The DNA for the CDR3 is TGTGCCAGCAGCCCCCAAGGAGCGGGGTTTGAGACCCAGTACTTC. This sequence encodes CASSPQGAGFETQYF.